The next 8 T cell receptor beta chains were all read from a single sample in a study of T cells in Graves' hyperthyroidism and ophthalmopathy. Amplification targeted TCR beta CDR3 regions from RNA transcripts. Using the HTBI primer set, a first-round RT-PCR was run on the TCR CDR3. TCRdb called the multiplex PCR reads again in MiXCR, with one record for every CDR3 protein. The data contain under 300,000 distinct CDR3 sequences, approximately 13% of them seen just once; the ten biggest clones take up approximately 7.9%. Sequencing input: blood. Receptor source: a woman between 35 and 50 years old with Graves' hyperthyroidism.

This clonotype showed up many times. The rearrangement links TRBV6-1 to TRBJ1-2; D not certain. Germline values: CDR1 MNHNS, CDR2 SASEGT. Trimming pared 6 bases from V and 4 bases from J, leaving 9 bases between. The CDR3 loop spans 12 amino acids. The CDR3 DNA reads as TGTGCCAGCAGGGGTGGAAGCTATGGCTACACCTTC. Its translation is CASRGGSYGYTF.

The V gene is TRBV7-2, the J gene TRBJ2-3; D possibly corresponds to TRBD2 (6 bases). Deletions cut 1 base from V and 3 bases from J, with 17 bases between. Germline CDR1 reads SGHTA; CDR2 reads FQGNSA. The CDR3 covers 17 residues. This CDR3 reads CASSLGGGGLGTDTQYF. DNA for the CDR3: TGTGCCAGCAGCTTAGGGGGTGGGGGACTGGGGACAGATACGCAGTATTTT.

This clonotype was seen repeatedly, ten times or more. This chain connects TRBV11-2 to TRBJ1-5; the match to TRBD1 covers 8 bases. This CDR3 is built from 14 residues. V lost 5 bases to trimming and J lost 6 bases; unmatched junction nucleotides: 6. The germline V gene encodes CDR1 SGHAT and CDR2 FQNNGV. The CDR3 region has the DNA TGTGCCAGCAGCCACAGGACAGGGAGTCAGCCCCAGCATTTT. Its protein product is CASSHRTGSQPQHF.

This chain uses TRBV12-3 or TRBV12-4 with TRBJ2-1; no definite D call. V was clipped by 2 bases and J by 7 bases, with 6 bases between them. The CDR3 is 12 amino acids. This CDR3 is CASSLWMNEQFF. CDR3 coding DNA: TGTGCCAGCAGTTTATGGATGAATGAGCAGTTCTTC.

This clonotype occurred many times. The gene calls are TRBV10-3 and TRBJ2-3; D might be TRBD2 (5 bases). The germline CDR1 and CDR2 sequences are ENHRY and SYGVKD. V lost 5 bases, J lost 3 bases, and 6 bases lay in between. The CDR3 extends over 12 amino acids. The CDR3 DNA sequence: TGTGCCATCAGTCCGGGAACAGATACGCAGTATTTT. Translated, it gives CAISPGTDTQYF.

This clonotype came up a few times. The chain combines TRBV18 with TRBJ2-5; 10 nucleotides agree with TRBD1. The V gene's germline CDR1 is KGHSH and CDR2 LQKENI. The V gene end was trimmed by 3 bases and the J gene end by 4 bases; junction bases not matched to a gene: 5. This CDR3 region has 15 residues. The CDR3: CASSPQTGGRETQYF. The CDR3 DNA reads TGTGCCAGCTCACCCCAGACAGGGGGCAGAGAGACCCAGTACTTC. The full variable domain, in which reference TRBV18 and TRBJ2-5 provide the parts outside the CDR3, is NAGVMQNPRHLVRRRGQEARLRCSPMKGHSHVYWYRQLPEEGLKFMVYLQKENIIDESGMPKERFSAEFPKEGPSILRIQQVVRGDSAAYFCASSPQTGGRETQYFGPGTRLLVL.

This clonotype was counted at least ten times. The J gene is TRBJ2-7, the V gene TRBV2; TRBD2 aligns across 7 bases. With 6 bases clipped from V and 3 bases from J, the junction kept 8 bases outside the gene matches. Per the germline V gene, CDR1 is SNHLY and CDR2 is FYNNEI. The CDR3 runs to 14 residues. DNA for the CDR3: TGTGCCAGCAGGGCCGAGACTAGCAGCTACGAGCAGTACTTC. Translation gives CASRAETSSYEQYF.

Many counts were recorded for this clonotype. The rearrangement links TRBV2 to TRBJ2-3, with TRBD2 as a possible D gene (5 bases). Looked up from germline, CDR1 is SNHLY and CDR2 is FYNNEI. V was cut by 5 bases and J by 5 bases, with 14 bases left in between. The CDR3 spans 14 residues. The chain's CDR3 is CASSRTGSQDTQYF. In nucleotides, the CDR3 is TGTGCCAGCAGTAGGACTGGCAGCCAAGATACGCAGTATTTT.